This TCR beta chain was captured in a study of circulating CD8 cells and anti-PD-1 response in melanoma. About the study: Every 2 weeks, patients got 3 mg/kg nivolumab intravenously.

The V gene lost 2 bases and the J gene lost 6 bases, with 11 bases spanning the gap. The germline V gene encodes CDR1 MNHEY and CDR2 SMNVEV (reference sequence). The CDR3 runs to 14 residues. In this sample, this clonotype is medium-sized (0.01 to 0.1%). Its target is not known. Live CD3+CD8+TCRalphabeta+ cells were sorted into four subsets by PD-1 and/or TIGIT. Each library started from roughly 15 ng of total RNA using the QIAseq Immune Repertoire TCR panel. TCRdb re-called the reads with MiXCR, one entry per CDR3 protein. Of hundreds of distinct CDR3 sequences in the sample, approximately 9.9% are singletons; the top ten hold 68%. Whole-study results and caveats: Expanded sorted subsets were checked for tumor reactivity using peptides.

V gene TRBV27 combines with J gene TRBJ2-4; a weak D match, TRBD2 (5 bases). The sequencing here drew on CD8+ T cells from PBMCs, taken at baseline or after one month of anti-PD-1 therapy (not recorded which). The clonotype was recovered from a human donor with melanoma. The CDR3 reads CASSLRGIGNIQYF. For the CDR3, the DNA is TGTGCCAGCAGTTTACGGGGAATTGGAAACATTCAGTACTTC.